This TCR beta chain was sequenced in a study of cytomegalovirus exposure and HLA in healthy donors. Overall study: Inside one of the first data releases sat roughly 80 million unique TCRs taken from HLA-typed donors.

The PCR had 60 Vbeta and 13 Jbeta primers. Profiled with immunoSEQ multiplex PCR; TCRdb holds only in-frame clones, not every one. This table holds roughly 170,000 clones, about four fifths found once. The ends were cut back, 0 bases at V and 2 bases at J, with 6 bases in the middle. CDR1 and CDR2 (germline): SGDLS, YYNGEE. The CDR3 sequence is 15 residues long. Sequencing was done on a sample of PBMCs. J is TRBJ2-6 and V is TRBV9; D unresolved. The sequence was obtained from a male donor in good health and CMV-seronegative. The CDR3 region is CASSVGVTGANVLTF. The CDR3 DNA reads as TGTGCCAGCAGCGTAGGAGTTACTGGGGCCAACGTCCTGACTTTC.